A single sample is the source of the 30 T cell receptor beta chains below, sequenced in a study of T cell changes during pregnancy in multiple sclerosis. The assay was immunoSEQ multiplex PCR, and TCRdb's table has in-frame clones only and misses some. Here the sample spans about 62,000 clones, about 89% being singletons. The input for sequencing was peripheral blood, taken in the first trimester of pregnancy. These receptors were taken from a female donor with multiple sclerosis, enrolled in a pregnancy study.

The gene calls are TRBV6-5 and TRBJ2-2; D may be TRBD1 (6 bases). The CDR3 has 15 amino acids. The ends were cut back, 5 bases at V and 2 bases at J, with 12 bases in the middle. Germline V gene data show CDR1 as MNHEY and CDR2 as SVGAGI. CDR3 in amino acids: CASSRAGVNTGELFF. In DNA, the CDR3 is TGTGCCAGCAGTAGAGCAGGGGTCAACACCGGGGAGCTGTTTTTT.

V usage is TRBV6-1 and J usage is TRBJ1-5; D is unclear. Germline-derived CDR1 and CDR2 are MNHNS and SASEGT. The CDR3 sequence is 16 residues long. V was cut by 4 bases and J by 3 bases, with 16 bases left in between. The DNA for the CDR3 is TGTGCCAGCAGTGTATTCGCGGATTTTGTCAATCAGCCCCAGCATTTT. Translated, it gives CASSVFADFVNQPQHF.

This sequence joins TRBV20-1 and TRBJ2-7; no firm D call. Between the trimmed V and J ends, which lost 4 bases and 7 bases, there was a span of 11 bases. The germline V gene encodes CDR1 DFQATT and CDR2 SNEGSKA (reference sequence). The CDR3 covers 11 residues. Here the CDR3 reads CSATVKWEQYF. The CDR3 bases are TGCAGTGCTACGGTAAAGTGGGAGCAGTACTTC.

On this clone itself: Germline is not matched at one junction end, which may reflect a read error. Other DNA sequences from this sample encode an identical CDR3 as well. The chain recombines TRBV5-4 with TRBJ1-2; no reliable D call. Germline CDR1 is SGHNT and CDR2 is YYREEE (reference sequence). The CDR3 runs 14 residues. DNA of the CDR3: TGTGCCAGCAGCTTGTCCGGGTCTTCCTATGGTTACACCTTC. It codes for CASSLSGSSYGYTF. The complete variable domain, with remaining parts taken from reference TRBV5-4 and TRBJ1-2, reads ETGVTQSPTHLIKTRGQQVTLRCSSQSGHNTVSWYQQALGQGPQFIFQYYREEENGRGNFPPRFSGLQFPNYSSELNVNALELDDSALYLCASSLSGSSYGYTFGSGTRLTVV.

This CDR3 is CAWRASGTHEQFF. CDR3 in DNA: TGTGCCTGGAGAGCTAGCGGGACCCATGAGCAGTTCTTC. The V gene is TRBV30, the J gene TRBJ2-1, with 9 bases lining up with TRBD2. This CDR3 has 13 residues. Germline V gives CDR1 GTSNPN, CDR2 SVGIG (reference sequence). Trimming cost V 3 bases and J 8 bases; bases outside gene matches: 5.

The chain uses TRBV6-6 and TRBJ1-1, with TRBD1 as a possible D gene (5 bases). The V gene's germline CDR1 is MNHNY and CDR2 SVGAGI (reference sequence). V lost 6 bases, J lost 3 bases, and 14 bases lay in between. The CDR3 is made up of 14 amino acids. CDR3 sequence: CASRHGLRDTEAFF. Here the CDR3 DNA reads TGTGCCAGCAGGCACGGTCTCAGGGACACTGAAGCTTTCTTT.

This sequence joins TRBV7-2 and TRBJ2-2; 7 bases are shared with TRBD1. Germline CDR1 SGHTA, CDR2 FQGNSA. This CDR3 is 15 amino acids long. V shed 5 bases and J 4 bases; nucleotides not matched to a gene: 7. This CDR3 reads CASSRGQPSTGELFF. CDR3 nucleotide sequence: TGTGCCAGCAGCCGGGGACAGCCCAGCACCGGGGAGCTGTTTTTT.

This sequence joins TRBV6-5 and TRBJ2-1, with D perhaps matching TRBD2 (6 bases). V lost 2 bases and J 0 bases, leaving 11 bases between the germline ends. There are 16 residues in the CDR3. Germline V gene sequence: CDR1 MNHEY, CDR2 SVGAGI. The CDR3: CASSYEAGSSYNEQFF. The CDR3 DNA is TGTGCCAGCAGTTACGAGGCGGGGAGCTCCTACAATGAGCAGTTCTTC.

This rearrangement joins TRBV9 to TRBJ2-2, with 9 bases that match TRBD1. Germline CDR1 and CDR2: SGDLS and YYNGEE. V lost 3 bases and J lost 6; bases outside the gene matches: 9. The length of the CDR3 is 16 residues. The CDR3 nucleotides are TGTGCCAGCAGCGCCGGGACAGGGAGGCTGGCCGGGGAGCTGTTTTTT. It specifies CASSAGTGRLAGELFF.

The V call is TRBV19, the J call TRBJ2-7; the match to TRBD1 covers 8 bases. This CDR3 has 14 amino acids. Germline CDR1 and CDR2: LNHDA and SQIVND (reference sequence). J lost 4 bases, V lost 3 bases, and 5 bases had no gene match. For the CDR3, the DNA is TGTGCCAGTAGTATCTCGGGGACAGGATACGAGCAGTACTTC. Its translation: CASSISGTGYEQYF.

J is TRBJ2-5 and V is TRBV5-1, with D perhaps matching TRBD1 (5 bases). Germline assignment: CDR1 SGHRS and CDR2 YFSETQ. The CDR3 totals 14 residues. Deletions cut 3 bases from V and 2 bases from J, with 11 bases between. This chain's CDR3 is CASSSQGSQETQYF. The CDR3 DNA reads TGCGCCAGCAGCTCCCAGGGAAGTCAAGAGACCCAGTACTTC. The whole variable domain, filled in from reference TRBV5-1 and TRBJ2-5, reads KAGVTQTPRYLIKTRGQQVTLSCSPISGHRSVSWYQQTPGQGLQFLFEYFSETQRNKGNFPGRFSGRQFSNSRSEMNVSTLELGDSALYLCASSSQGSQETQYFGPGTRLLVL.

This clone showed up just once. J is TRBJ1-1 and V is TRBV7-2, with 9 bases that match TRBD1. Trimming took 4 bases from V and 6 from J; bases not matched to a gene: 6. The CDR3 sequence is 14 residues long. Germline CDR1 reads SGHTA; CDR2 reads FQGNSA. This CDR3 is CASSYRGLRAEAFF. DNA for the CDR3: TGTGCCAGCAGCTACAGGGGGCTACGGGCTGAAGCTTTCTTT. Filled out from reference TRBV7-2 and TRBJ1-1, the complete variable domain reads GAGVSQSPSNKVTEKGKDVELRCDPISGHTALYWYRQSLGQGLEFLIYFQGNSAPDKSGLPSDRFSAERTGGSVSTLTIQRTQQEDSAVYLCASSYRGLRAEAFFGQGTRLTVV.

The chain combines TRBV10-2 with TRBJ1-5; D not certain. Germline CDR1 and CDR2: WSHSY and SAAADI. Trimming removed 2 bases at V and 6 bases at J, with 11 bases between. This CDR3 spans 14 amino acids. The CDR3 DNA reads TGCGCCAGCAGTGAGGTATACGGTGGTCAGCCCCAGCATTTT. This gives the protein CASSEVYGGQPQHF.

This clone was detected once. The chain carries TRBV4-1 and TRBJ1-5; a weak D match, TRBD1 (6 bases). With 4 bases removed from V and 4 bases from J, the gap between germline ends came to 14 bases. Germline loops: CDR1 MGHRA, CDR2 YSYEKL. The CDR3 is 15 amino acids. Here the CDR3 reads CASSREGGPNQPQHF. The CDR3, as DNA: TGCGCCAGCAGCCGAGAGGGGGGACCTAATCAGCCCCAGCATTTT.

The sample holds one count of this clone. The chain couples TRBV2 to TRBJ2-5, with a possible D match to TRBD1 (6 bases). Germline values: CDR1 SNHLY, CDR2 FYNNEI. The CDR3 is 16 amino acids. Trimming stripped 6 bases from V and 5 bases from J, with 22 bases between. The CDR3 sequence: CASSTPQGLSWETQYF. For the CDR3, the DNA is TGTGCCAGCAGCACCCCGCAGGGGCTCTCGTGGGAGACCCAGTACTTC.

The chain joins TRBV7-9 to TRBJ1-4; D not resolved. CDR1 SEHNR and CDR2 FQNEAQ come from the germline V gene (reference sequence). The CDR3 is made up of 18 amino acids. Deletions cut 2 bases from V and 6 bases from J, with 22 bases between. The CDR3 DNA reads as TGTGCCAGCAGCTTAAGTTGGGCGTTGGGCGGAGGCGATGAAAAACTGTTTTTT. Translating gives CASSLSWALGGGDEKLFF.

The genes are TRBV19 and TRBJ1-4; TRBD1 might be the D (6 bases). CDR1 and CDR2 (germline): LNHDA, SQIVND (reference sequence). Trimming shortened V by 3 bases and J by 7 bases, and 12 bases separated the two germline ends. This CDR3 contains 14 residues. The CDR3 DNA is TGTGCCAGTAGTATTACGCAGGGGCGTGAAAAACTGTTTTTT. This encodes CASSITQGREKLFF.

The chain is built from TRBV27 and TRBJ2-1, with 11 positions matching TRBD2. The CDR3 covers 15 residues. Germline V lookup: CDR1 MNHEY, CDR2 SMNVEV (reference sequence). J was trimmed by 7 bases and V by 3 bases; bases with no gene match: 5. DNA for the CDR3: TGTGCCAGCAGTTTCTTAGCGGGAGGGTCGAATGAGCAGTTCTTC. This codes for CASSFLAGGSNEQFF.

The chain combines TRBV4-2 with TRBJ1-5, with D maybe TRBD1 (5 bases). Looked up from germline, CDR1 is LGHNA and CDR2 is YNFKEQ. V dropped 1 base and J dropped 5 bases, with 18 bases sitting between them. The CDR3 has 17 amino acids. The CDR3 nucleotides are TGTGCCAGCAGCCAAGGCGGCGGGACCGGACCGGATCAGCCCCAGCATTTT. Its translation: CASSQGGGTGPDQPQHF.

Here the CDR3 DNA reads TGCGCCAGCAGCTTAACCTCCAGGGGCCCTAACTACGAGCAGTACTTC. This gives the protein CASSLTSRGPNYEQYF. The chain employs TRBV5-1 and TRBJ2-7; weak D call: TRBD1 (6 bases). The V end lost 2 bases, the J end lost 3 bases, and 18 bases lay between the germline ends. Germline V gives CDR1 SGHRS, CDR2 YFSETQ. The CDR3 is 16 amino acids. Based on the CDR3 plus reference TRBV5-1 and TRBJ2-7, the full variable domain is KAGVTQTPRYLIKTRGQQVTLSCSPISGHRSVSWYQQTPGQGLQFLFEYFSETQRNKGNFPGRFSGRQFSNSRSEMNVSTLELGDSALYLCASSLTSRGPNYEQYFGPGTRLTVT.

The chain carries TRBV19 and TRBJ1-2; weak D call: TRBD1 (6 bases). In germline, CDR1 is LNHDA, CDR2 SQIVND (reference sequence). The CDR3 totals 15 residues. Between the trimmed V and J ends, which lost 3 bases and 6 bases, there was a span of 17 bases. CDR3 in DNA: TGTGCCAGTAGTATTCGGCAGGGGAGATTGGATGGCTACACCTTC. Encoded protein: CASSIRQGRLDGYTF.

The V and J genes are TRBV5-1 and TRBJ2-3; no clear D gene. This CDR3 has 15 residues. V was trimmed by 0 bases and J by 0 bases, leaving 8 bases between them. Germline values: CDR1 SGHRS, CDR2 YFSETQ. The CDR3 region has the DNA TGCGCCAGCAGCTTGGCGGCAGGAAGCACAGATACGCAGTATTTT. This translates into CASSLAAGSTDTQYF. The full variable domain, rest sourced from reference TRBV5-1 and TRBJ2-3, is KAGVTQTPRYLIKTRGQQVTLSCSPISGHRSVSWYQQTPGQGLQFLFEYFSETQRNKGNFPGRFSGRQFSNSRSEMNVSTLELGDSALYLCASSLAAGSTDTQYFGPGTRLTVL.

The chain combines TRBV5-4 with TRBJ2-5; 11 bases map to TRBD2. The CDR3 sequence is 16 residues long. Germline V gene sequence: CDR1 SGHNT, CDR2 YYREEE (reference sequence). V dropped 9 bases and J dropped 2; count of bases not matched to a gene: 12. The CDR3 region has the DNA TGTGCCATAACGATAGGACTAGCGGGCCCTCAAGAGACCCAGTACTTC. It codes for CAITIGLAGPQETQYF. Combining the CDR3 with reference TRBV5-4 and TRBJ2-5 gives the whole variable domain ETGVTQSPTHLIKTRGQQVTLRCSSQSGHNTVSWYQQALGQGPQFIFQYYREEENGRGNFPPRFSGLQFPNYSSELNVNALELDDSALYLCAITIGLAGPQETQYFGPGTRLLVL.

The V and J genes are TRBV6-5 and TRBJ1-4; D uncertain. Germline V gives CDR1 MNHEY, CDR2 SVGAGI. CDR3 length: 15 amino acids. Trimming pared 4 bases from V and 8 bases from J, leaving 17 bases between. The CDR3 is CASSSPLGENEKLFF. The DNA of the CDR3 is TGTGCCAGCAGTTCCCCACTTGGGGAGAACGAAAAACTGTTTTTT.

The chain couples TRBV18 to TRBJ2-6; D unclear. The germline V gene has CDR1 KGHSH and CDR2 LQKENI. CDR3 size: 15 residues. Trimming pared 2 bases from V and 4 bases from J, leaving 9 bases between. CDR3 protein: CASSPWVAGANVLTF. Written as DNA, the CDR3 is TGTGCCAGCTCACCATGGGTAGCCGGGGCCAACGTCCTGACTTTC.

The rearrangement links TRBV6-4 to TRBJ2-7, with a possible D match to TRBD1 (6 bases). V was shortened by 7 bases and J by 0 bases, with 13 bases between the two germline ends. Germline loops: CDR1 MRHNA, CDR2 SNTAGT. The CDR3 length is 14 residues. CDR3 sequence: CASTARGCSYEQYF. DNA of the CDR3: TGTGCCAGCACCGCTAGGGGGTGCTCCTACGAGCAGTACTTC.

The chain joins TRBV30 to TRBJ2-7; maybe TRBD1 (6 bases). Germline V gene data show CDR1 as GTSNPN and CDR2 as SVGIG (reference sequence). The CDR3 consists of 13 residues. V dropped 5 bases and J dropped 2 bases, with 13 bases sitting between them. CDR3 DNA sequence: TGTGCCTGGCATCCAGGGGCCCCCTACGAGCAGTACTTC. Translated: CAWHPGAPYEQYF.

A single count supports this clone. This chain joins TRBV5-1 and TRBJ2-1; 8 bases align to TRBD2. The CDR3 length is 15 residues. The V gene's germline CDR1 is SGHRS and CDR2 YFSETQ. J was trimmed by 5 bases and V by 0 bases; bases with no gene match: 4. The CDR3 bases are TGCGCCAGCAGCTTGGGACTAGCGAACAACAATGAGCAGTTCTTC. It codes for CASSLGLANNNEQFF.

J is TRBJ1-1 and V is TRBV7-8; D is ambiguous. V was pared by 3 bases and J by 8 bases, with 13 bases between. Germline V CDR1 and CDR2: SGHVS, FQNEAQ. CDR3 size: 13 residues. This CDR3 is CASSFEPTAEAFF. In DNA, the CDR3 is TGTGCCAGCAGCTTCGAACCAACCGCGGAAGCTTTCTTT.

The table lists this clone with a few counts. V gene TRBV11-3 combines with J gene TRBJ1-1; the D gene is possibly TRBD1 (6 bases). The CDR3 length is 14 residues. V lost 5 bases, J lost 5 bases, and 15 bases lay in between. CDR1 is SGHNT and CDR2 is YENEEA in the germline V gene. CDR3 sequence reads: CASSGSAGATEAFF. The CDR3 region has the DNA TGTGCCAGCAGCGGGTCCGCGGGGGCGACTGAAGCTTTCTTT.